Below are 14 T cell receptor beta chains sequenced from a single sample in a study of graft-versus-host responses after intestinal transplantation. The table came from immunoSEQ multiplex PCR; TCRdb's copy has only in-frame clones and leaves some out. The sample has approximately 54,000 clones, under 95% seen once; the top ten hold approximately 5%. The source was PBMCs, collected roughly 95 weeks after intestinal transplant. The receptors come from a human patient who received an intestinal transplant, so some T cells may come from the graft donor.

The chain joins TRBV11-3 to TRBJ2-1, with D perhaps matching TRBD1 or TRBD2 (6 bases each). The length of the CDR3 is 19 residues. Germline CDR1 SGHNT, CDR2 YENEEA. V shed 2 bases and J shed 9 bases, with 29 bases lying between them. CDR3 region: CASSLIPLPNFGGRVEQFF. Written as DNA, the CDR3 is TGTGCCAGCAGCTTAATCCCGCTTCCAAACTTTGGGGGGCGGGTTGAGCAGTTCTTC.

V and J are TRBV19 and TRBJ1-2, with a weak D call TRBD1 (5 bases). V shed 6 bases and J shed 5 bases, with 7 bases lying between them. Germline CDR1 reads LNHDA; CDR2 reads SQIVND (reference sequence). The CDR3 loop spans 11 amino acids. CDR3 coding DNA: TGTGCCAGTAGAGACAGTTATGGCTACACCTTC. Encoded protein: CASRDSYGYTF.

This clone was detected only a few times. The CDR3 here is CASSGTGNQPQHF. CDR3 nucleotides: TGTGCCAGCAGCGGAACAGGGAATCAGCCCCAGCATTTT. This sequence joins TRBV6-5 and TRBJ1-5; weak D call: TRBD1 (6 bases). V lost 6 bases to trimming and J lost 4 bases, with 10 bases between them. This CDR3 is built from 13 residues. The germline gives CDR1 MNHEY, CDR2 SVGAGI.

The genes are TRBV18 and TRBJ2-2; 7 bases map to TRBD1. Germline CDR1 and CDR2: KGHSH and LQKENI. Trimming at V came to 3 bases and at J to 6 bases, leaving 1 base not matched to a gene. The CDR3 consists of 13 residues. The CDR3 DNA reads as TGTGCCAGCTCACCCCAGGGGGCCGGGGAGCTGTTTTTT. Residues: CASSPQGAGELFF.

The rearrangement links TRBV19 to TRBJ1-4; D unclear. Germline V gives CDR1 LNHDA, CDR2 SQIVND (reference sequence). The germline V and J ends were trimmed by 5 bases and 1 base, with 8 bases remaining between them. The CDR3 covers 14 residues. Here the CDR3 reads CASSWTGTNEKLFF. CDR3 sequence (DNA): TGTGCCAGTAGTTGGACGGGAACTAATGAAAAACTGTTTTTT. Together with reference TRBV19 and TRBJ1-4, the CDR3 gives the full variable domain: DGGITQSPKYLFRKEGQNVTLSCEQNLNHDAMYWYRQDPGQGLRLIYYSQIVNDFQKGDIAEGYSVSREKKESFPLTVTSAQKNPTAFYLCASSWTGTNEKLFFGSGTQLSVL.

This clone was found once. This sequence joins TRBV6-5 and TRBJ1-1; D gene uncertain. Germline V gene sequence: CDR1 MNHEY, CDR2 SVGAGI. This CDR3 contains 13 residues. Trimming shortened V by 3 bases and J by 1 base, and 6 bases separated the two germline ends. The CDR3 is CASSYRRNTEAFF. For the CDR3, the DNA is TGTGCCAGCAGTTATAGGAGGAACACTGAAGCTTTCTTT.

V is TRBV19 and J is TRBJ1-2; D gene ambiguous. The CDR3 consists of 11 residues. In germline, CDR1 is LNHDA, CDR2 SQIVND (reference sequence). V lost 9 bases, J lost 6 bases, and 11 bases lay in between. The DNA of the CDR3 is TGTGCCAGCCTCGGAGTTGATGGCTACACCTTC. Amino acids: CASLGVDGYTF.

V is TRBV11-2 and J is TRBJ2-1; no reliable D call. Germline assignment: CDR1 SGHAT and CDR2 FQNNGV. CDR3 size: 16 residues. The ends were cut back, 5 bases at V and 0 bases at J, with 14 bases in the middle. The CDR3 reads CASSQGIGGSYNEQFF. CDR3 nucleotide sequence: TGTGCCAGCAGCCAAGGAATAGGCGGCTCCTACAATGAGCAGTTCTTC.

The V and J genes are TRBV6-1 and TRBJ1-2; 8 bases line up with TRBD1. The CDR3 is made up of 13 amino acids. V trimming: 1 base; J trimming: 8 bases; junction bases outside the gene matches: 3. CDR1 MNHNS and CDR2 SASEGT come from the germline V gene. The CDR3 DNA follows: TGTGCCAGCAGTGAAGTAACAGGGGGAGGCTACACCTTC. Translation gives CASSEVTGGGYTF.

For this clone: In the same sample, other DNA sequences code for this CDR3. The V and J genes are TRBV29-1 and TRBJ1-1, with D unclear. Germline loops: CDR1 SQVTM, CDR2 ANQGSEA. Between the trimmed V and J ends, which lost 6 bases and 1 base, there was a span of 6 bases. CDR3 size: 11 residues. The CDR3 spells CSVARNTEAFF. CDR3 DNA sequence: TGCAGCGTCGCCAGGAACACTGAAGCTTTCTTT. Combining the CDR3 with reference TRBV29-1 and TRBJ1-1 gives the whole variable domain SAVISQKPSRDICQRGTSLTIQCQVDSQVTMMFWYRQQPGQSLTLIATANQGSEATYESGFVIDKFPISRPNLTFSTLTVSNMSPEDSSIYLCSVARNTEAFFGQGTRLTVV.

J is TRBJ2-2 and V is TRBV19; a weak D match, TRBD1 (6 bases). Trimming took off 4 bases at V and 5 bases at J, with 14 bases between the two ends. The CDR3 has 15 amino acids. The V gene's germline CDR1 is LNHDA and CDR2 SQIVND (reference sequence). CDR3 nucleotides: TGTGCCAGTAGTAGGGGGCAGGGATGGACCGGGGAGCTGTTTTTT. It encodes CASSRGQGWTGELFF. Full variable domain (outside the CDR3, taken from reference TRBV19 and TRBJ2-2): DGGITQSPKYLFRKEGQNVTLSCEQNLNHDAMYWYRQDPGQGLRLIYYSQIVNDFQKGDIAEGYSVSREKKESFPLTVTSAQKNPTAFYLCASSRGQGWTGELFFGEGSRLTVL.

The CDR3 coding sequence is TGTGCCATCAGTGCGGGACTAGCGTACCAAGAGACCCAGTACTTC. This encodes CAISAGLAYQETQYF. The chain combines TRBV10-3 with TRBJ2-5; 10 nucleotides agree with TRBD2. Germline loops: CDR1 ENHRY, CDR2 SYGVKD. Germline trimming cut 4 bases from V and 0 bases from J; bases unmatched to any gene: 2. This CDR3 region has 15 residues.

V gene TRBV6-6 combines with J gene TRBJ1-2; 10 bases fit TRBD1. Looked up from germline, CDR1 is MNHNY and CDR2 is SVGAGI (reference sequence). V was pared by 1 base and J by 3 bases, with 2 bases of the junction left unmatched. The CDR3 runs to 15 residues. CDR3 coding DNA: TGTGCCAGCAGTTACTATGGGACAGGGGACTATGGCTACACCTTC. Protein sequence: CASSYYGTGDYGYTF.

This chain uses TRBV19 with TRBJ2-7; D could derive from TRBD1 or TRBD2 (5 bases each). The ends were cut back, 4 bases at V and 12 bases at J, with 22 bases in the middle. Germline V gene lookup returns CDR1 LNHDA and CDR2 SQIVND (reference sequence). The CDR3 runs to 14 residues. CDR3 nucleotide sequence: TGTGCCAGTAGTACTTCCTTCTCCGGGGCCCGGCGGTACTTC. It yields the protein CASSTSFSGARRYF.